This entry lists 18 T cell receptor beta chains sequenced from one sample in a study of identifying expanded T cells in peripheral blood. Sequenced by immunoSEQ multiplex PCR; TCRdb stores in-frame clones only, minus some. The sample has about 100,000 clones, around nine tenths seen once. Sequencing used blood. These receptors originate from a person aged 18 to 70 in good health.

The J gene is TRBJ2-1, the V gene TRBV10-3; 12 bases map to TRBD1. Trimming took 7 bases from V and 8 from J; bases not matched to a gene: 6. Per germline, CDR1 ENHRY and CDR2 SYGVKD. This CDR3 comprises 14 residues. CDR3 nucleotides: TGTGCCATCACCCCAGGGACAGGGGGCGATGAGCAGTTCTTC. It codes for CAITPGTGGDEQFF.

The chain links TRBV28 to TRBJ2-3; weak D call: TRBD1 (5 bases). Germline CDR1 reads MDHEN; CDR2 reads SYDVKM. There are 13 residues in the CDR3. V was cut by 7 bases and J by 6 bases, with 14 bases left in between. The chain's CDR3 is CASTSGASDTQYF. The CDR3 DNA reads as TGTGCCAGCACAAGTGGGGCTTCGGATACGCAGTATTTT.

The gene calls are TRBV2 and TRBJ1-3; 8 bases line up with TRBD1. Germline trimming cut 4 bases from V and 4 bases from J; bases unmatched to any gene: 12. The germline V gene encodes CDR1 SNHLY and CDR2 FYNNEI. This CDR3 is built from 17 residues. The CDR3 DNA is TGTGCCAGCAGTGTCTTAAGCCGACAGGGGATAGGAAACACCATATATTTT. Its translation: CASSVLSRQGIGNTIYF.

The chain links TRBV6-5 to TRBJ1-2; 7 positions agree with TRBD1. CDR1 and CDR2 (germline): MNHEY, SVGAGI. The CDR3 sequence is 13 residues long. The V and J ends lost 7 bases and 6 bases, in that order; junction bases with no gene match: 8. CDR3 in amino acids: CASKEQGTNGYTF. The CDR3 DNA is TGTGCCAGCAAGGAACAGGGGACAAATGGCTACACCTTC.

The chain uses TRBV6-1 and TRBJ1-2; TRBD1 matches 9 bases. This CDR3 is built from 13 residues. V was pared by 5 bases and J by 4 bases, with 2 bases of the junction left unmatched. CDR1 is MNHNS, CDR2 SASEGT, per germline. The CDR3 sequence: CASSSDRGYGYTF. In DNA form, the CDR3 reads TGTGCCAGCAGTTCGGACAGGGGCTATGGCTACACCTTC.

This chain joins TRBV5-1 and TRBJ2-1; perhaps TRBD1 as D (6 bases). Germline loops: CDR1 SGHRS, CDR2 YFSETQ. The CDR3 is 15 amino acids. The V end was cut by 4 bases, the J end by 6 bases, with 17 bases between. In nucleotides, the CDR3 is TGCGCCAGCAGCATTGTCTGGTCAGGGGTCAATGAGCAGTTCTTC. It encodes CASSIVWSGVNEQFF.

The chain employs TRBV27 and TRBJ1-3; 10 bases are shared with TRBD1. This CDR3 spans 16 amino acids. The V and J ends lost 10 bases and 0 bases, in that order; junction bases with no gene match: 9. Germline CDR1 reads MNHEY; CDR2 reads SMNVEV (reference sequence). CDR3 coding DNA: TGTGCCACCGCTCGACAGGGGGCTTACTCTGGAAACACCATATATTTT. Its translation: CATARQGAYSGNTIYF.

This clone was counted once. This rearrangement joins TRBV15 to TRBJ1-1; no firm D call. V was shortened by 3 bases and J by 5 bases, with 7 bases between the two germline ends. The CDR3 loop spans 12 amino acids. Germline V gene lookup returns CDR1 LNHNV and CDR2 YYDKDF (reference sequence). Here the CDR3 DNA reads TGTGCCACCAGCAGGAGCCCTACTGAAGCTTTCTTT. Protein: CATSRSPTEAFF.

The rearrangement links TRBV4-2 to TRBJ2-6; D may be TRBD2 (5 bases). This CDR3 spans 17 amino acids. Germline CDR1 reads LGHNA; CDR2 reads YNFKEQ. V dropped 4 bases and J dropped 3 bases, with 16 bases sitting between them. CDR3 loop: CASSREFGESGANVLTF. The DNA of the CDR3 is TGTGCCAGCAGCCGCGAGTTCGGGGAAAGTGGGGCCAACGTCCTGACTTTC.

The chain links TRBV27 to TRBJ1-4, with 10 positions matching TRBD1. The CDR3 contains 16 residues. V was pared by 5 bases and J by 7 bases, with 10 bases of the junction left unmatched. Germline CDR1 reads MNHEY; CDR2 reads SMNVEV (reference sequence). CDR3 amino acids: CASSPGTGALSEKLFF. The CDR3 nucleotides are TGTGCCAGCAGTCCAGGGACAGGGGCTCTCAGTGAAAAACTGTTTTTT.

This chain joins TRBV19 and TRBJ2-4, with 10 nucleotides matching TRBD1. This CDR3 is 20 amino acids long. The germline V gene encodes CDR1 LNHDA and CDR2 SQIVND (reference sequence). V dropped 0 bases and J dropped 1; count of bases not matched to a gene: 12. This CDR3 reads CASSIDWTGGPEGAKNIQYF. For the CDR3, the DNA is TGTGCCAGTAGTATAGATTGGACAGGGGGTCCAGAGGGGGCCAAAAACATTCAGTACTTC.

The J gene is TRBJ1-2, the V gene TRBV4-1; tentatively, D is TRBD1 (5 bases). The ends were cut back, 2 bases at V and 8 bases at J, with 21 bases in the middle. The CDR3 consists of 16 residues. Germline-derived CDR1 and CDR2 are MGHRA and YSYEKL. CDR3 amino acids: CASSQWPMGPLGGYTF. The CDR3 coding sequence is TGCGCCAGCAGCCAATGGCCCATGGGACCCTTGGGCGGCTACACCTTC.

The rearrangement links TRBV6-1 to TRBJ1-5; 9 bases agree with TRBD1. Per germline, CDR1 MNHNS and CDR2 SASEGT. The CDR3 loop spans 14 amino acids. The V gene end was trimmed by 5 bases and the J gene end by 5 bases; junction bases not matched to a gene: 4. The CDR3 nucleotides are TGTGCCAGCAGTTCGGGACAGGGTTATCAGCCCCAGCATTTT. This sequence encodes CASSSGQGYQPQHF.

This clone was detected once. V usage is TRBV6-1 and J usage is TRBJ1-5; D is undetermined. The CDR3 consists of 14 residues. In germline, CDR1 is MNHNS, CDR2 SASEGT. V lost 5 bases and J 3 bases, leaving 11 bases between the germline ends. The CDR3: CASSWAPTNQPQHF. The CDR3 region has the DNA TGTGCCAGCAGTTGGGCCCCGACCAATCAGCCCCAGCATTTT.

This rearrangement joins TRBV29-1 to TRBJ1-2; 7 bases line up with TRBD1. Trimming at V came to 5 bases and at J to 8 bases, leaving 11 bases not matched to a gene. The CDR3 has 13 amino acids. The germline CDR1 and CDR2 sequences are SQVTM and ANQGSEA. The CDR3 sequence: CSVLHRGSWGYTF. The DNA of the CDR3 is TGCAGCGTTTTGCACAGGGGATCGTGGGGCTACACCTTC.

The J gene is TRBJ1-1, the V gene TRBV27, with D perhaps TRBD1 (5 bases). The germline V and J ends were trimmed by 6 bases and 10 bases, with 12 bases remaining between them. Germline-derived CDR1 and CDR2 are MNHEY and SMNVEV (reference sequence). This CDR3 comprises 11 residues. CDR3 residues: CASRRGGRAFF. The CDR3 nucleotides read TGTGCCAGCAGGCGGGGGGGGAGAGCTTTCTTT.

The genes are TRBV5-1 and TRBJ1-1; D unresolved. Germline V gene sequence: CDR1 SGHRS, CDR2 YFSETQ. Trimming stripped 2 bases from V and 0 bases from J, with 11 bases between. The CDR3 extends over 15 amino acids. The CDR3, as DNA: TGCGCCAGCAGCTTAGACACCTCTGTGAACACTGAAGCTTTCTTT. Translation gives CASSLDTSVNTEAFF.

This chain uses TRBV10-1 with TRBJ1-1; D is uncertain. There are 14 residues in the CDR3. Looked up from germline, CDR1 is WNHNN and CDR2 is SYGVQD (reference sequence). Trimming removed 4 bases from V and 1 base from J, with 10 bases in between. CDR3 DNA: TGCGCCAGCAGTGCCGGGCCGGGGAACACTGAAGCTTTCTTT. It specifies CASSAGPGNTEAFF.